A single T cell receptor beta chain is shown here with its context. This specimen belongs to a study of blood T cell repertoires in COVID-19. Looking at the study overall: Samples representing acute and convalescent COVID-19 were sourced from the United States, Italy and Spain.

In the authors' workflow: Counts of nucleated cells, estimated from reference gene primer amplification, were obtained. The table came from immunoSEQ multiplex PCR; TCRdb's copy has only in-frame clones and leaves some out. V and J calls and clone size are copied from that table; D and trimming were computed from the DNA. This sample has approximately 200,000 clones; just under 90% occur once, and the top ten carry roughly 6.2%. This clonotype originated in a man aged 60-69 years who had recovered from COVID-19. The sequencing input was peripheral blood.

DNA for the CDR3: TGTGCCAGCAGTCCCCTGGATAGCGGGCCAAACAATGAGCAGTTCTTC. Translated, it gives CASSPLDSGPNNEQFF. V gene TRBV28 combines with J gene TRBJ2-1; TRBD2 matches 7 bases. Unmatched junction bases numbered 12, after V lost 5 bases and J lost 5 bases. CDR3 length equals 16 residues. Germline CDR1 reads MDHEN; CDR2 reads SYDVKM.